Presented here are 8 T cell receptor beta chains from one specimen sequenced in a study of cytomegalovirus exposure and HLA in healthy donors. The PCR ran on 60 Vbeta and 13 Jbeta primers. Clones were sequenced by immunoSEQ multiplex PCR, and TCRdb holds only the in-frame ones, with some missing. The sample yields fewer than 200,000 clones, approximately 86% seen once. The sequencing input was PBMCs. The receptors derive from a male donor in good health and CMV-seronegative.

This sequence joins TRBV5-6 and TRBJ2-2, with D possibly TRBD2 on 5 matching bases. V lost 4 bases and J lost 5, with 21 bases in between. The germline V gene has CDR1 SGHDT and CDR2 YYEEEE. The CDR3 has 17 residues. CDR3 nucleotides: TGTGCCAGCAGCCTCCCCGGTCTAGCAGTTGGTACCGGGGAGCTGTTTTTT. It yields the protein CASSLPGLAVGTGELFF. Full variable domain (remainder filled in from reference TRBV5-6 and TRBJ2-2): DAGVTQSPTHLIKTRGQQVTLRCSPKSGHDTVSWYQQALGQGPQFIFQYYEEEERQRGNFPDRFSGHQFPNYSSELNVNALLLGDSALYLCASSLPGLAVGTGELFFGEGSRLTVL.

The CDR3 DNA is TGTGCCAGCAGTGGACAGACCCTGAACACTGAAGCTTTCTTT. Its protein product is CASSGQTLNTEAFF. This chain joins TRBV2 and TRBJ1-1; possible D gene TRBD1, 5 bases. V lost 4 bases and J lost 0, with 9 bases in between. This CDR3 spans 14 amino acids. Germline CDR1 is SNHLY and CDR2 is FYNNEI.

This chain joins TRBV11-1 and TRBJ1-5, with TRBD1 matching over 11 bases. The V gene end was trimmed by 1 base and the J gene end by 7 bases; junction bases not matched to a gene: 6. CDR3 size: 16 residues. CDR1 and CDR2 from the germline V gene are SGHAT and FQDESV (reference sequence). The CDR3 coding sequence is TGTGCCAGCAGCTTAGGGACAGGGGGCGCCGGACAGCCCCAGCATTTT. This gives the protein CASSLGTGGAGQPQHF. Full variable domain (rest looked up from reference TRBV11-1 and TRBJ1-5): EAEVAQSPRYKITEKSQAVAFWCDPISGHATLYWYRQILGQGPELLVQFQDESVVDDSQLPKDRFSAERLKGVDSTLKIQPAELGDSAMYLCASSLGTGGAGQPQHFGDGTRLSIL.

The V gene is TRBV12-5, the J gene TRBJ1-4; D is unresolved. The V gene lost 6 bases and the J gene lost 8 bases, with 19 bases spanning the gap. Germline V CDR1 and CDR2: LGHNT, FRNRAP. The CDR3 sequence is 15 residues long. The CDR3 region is CASGFSDYLGEKLFF. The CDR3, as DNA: TGTGCTAGTGGCTTCTCGGACTACCTGGGGGAAAAACTGTTTTTT.

Here the CDR3 reads CASSPWGRQSSYEQYF. DNA for the CDR3: TGTGCCAGCAGCCCGTGGGGCAGGCAGAGCTCCTACGAGCAGTACTTC. This sequence joins TRBV7-9 and TRBJ2-7, with D possibly TRBD1 on 5 matching bases. Trimming took off 5 bases at V and 0 bases at J, with 17 bases between the two ends. Per germline, CDR1 SEHNR and CDR2 FQNEAQ (reference sequence). There are 16 residues in the CDR3.

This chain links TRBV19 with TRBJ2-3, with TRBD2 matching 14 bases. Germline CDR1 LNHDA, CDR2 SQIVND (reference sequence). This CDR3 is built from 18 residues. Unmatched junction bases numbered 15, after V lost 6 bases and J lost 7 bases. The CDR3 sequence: CASSTQTPGLAGAHTQYF. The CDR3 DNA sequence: TGTGCCAGTAGCACACAAACACCGGGACTAGCGGGAGCGCATACGCAGTATTTT. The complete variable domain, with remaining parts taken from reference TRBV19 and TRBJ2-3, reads DGGITQSPKYLFRKEGQNVTLSCEQNLNHDAMYWYRQDPGQGLRLIYYSQIVNDFQKGDIAEGYSVSREKKESFPLTVTSAQKNPTAFYLCASSTQTPGLAGAHTQYFGPGTRLTVL.

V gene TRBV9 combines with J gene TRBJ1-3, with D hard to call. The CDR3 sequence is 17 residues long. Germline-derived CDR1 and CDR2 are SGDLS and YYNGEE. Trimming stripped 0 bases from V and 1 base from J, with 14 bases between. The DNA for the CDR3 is TGTGCCAGCAGCGTAGATCCAGGCCGGGAGTCTGGAAACACCATATATTTT. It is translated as CASSVDPGRESGNTIYF.

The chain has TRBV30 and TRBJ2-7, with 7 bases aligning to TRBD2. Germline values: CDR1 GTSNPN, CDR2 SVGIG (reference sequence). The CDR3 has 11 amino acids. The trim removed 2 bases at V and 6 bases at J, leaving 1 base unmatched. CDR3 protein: CAWSRGGEQYF. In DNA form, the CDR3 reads TGTGCCTGGAGTCGCGGGGGCGAGCAGTACTTC.